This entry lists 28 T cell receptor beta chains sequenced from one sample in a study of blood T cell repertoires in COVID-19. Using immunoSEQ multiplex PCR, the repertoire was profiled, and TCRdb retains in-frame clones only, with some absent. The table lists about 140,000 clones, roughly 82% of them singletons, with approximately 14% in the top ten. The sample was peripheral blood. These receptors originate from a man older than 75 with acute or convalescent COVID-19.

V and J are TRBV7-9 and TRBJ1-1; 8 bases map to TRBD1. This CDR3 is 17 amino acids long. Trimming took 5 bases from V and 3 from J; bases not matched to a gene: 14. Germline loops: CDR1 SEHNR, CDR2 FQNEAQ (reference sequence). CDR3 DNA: TGTGCCAGCAGCCAGGCTCGGGACAGGCTTTGGGACACTGAAGCTTTCTTT. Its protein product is CASSQARDRLWDTEAFF.

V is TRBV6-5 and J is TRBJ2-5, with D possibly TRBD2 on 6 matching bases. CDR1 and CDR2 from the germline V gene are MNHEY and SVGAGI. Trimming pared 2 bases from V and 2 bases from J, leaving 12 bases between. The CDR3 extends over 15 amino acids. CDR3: CASSYDGGSQETQYF. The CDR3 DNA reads TGTGCCAGCAGTTACGATGGAGGGTCGCAAGAGACCCAGTACTTC.

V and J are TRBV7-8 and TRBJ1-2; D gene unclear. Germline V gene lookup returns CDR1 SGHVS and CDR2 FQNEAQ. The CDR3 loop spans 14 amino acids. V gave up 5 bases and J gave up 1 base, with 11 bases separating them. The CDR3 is CASSHSIDNYGYTF. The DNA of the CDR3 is TGTGCCAGCAGCCACTCAATTGATAACTATGGCTACACCTTC.

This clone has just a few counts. The CDR3 DNA follows: TGTGCCAGCAGTTACAGAGAGGTTGGACTAGCGGCTTCATACAATGAGCAGTTCTTC. Translated, it gives CASSYREVGLAASYNEQFF. V is TRBV6-2 or TRBV6-3 and J is TRBJ2-1, with 10 positions matching TRBD2. The CDR3 runs to 19 residues. Losses at the gene ends were 2 bases for V and 4 bases for J; bases not matched to a gene: 14. Germline loops: CDR1 MNHEY, CDR2 SVGEGT.

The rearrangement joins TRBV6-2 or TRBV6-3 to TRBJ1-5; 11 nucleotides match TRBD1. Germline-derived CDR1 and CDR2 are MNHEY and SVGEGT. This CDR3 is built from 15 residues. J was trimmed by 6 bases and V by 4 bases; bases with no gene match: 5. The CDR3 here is CASSSWTGGGQPQHF. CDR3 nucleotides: TGTGCCAGCAGTTCCTGGACAGGGGGCGGTCAGCCCCAGCATTTT.

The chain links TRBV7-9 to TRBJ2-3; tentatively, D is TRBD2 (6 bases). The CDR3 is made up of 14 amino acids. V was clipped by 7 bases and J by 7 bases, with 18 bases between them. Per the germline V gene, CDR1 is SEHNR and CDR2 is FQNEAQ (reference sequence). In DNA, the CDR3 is TGTGCCAGCACACAAGGCGGGGCCCAAAATACGCAGTATTTT. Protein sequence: CASTQGGAQNTQYF.

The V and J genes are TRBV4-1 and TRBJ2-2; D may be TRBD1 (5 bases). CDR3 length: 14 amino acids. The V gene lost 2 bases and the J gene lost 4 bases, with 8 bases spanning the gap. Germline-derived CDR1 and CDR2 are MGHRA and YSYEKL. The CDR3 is CASSQPDTTGELFF. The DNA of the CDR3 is TGCGCCAGCAGCCAACCGGACACCACCGGGGAGCTGTTTTTT.

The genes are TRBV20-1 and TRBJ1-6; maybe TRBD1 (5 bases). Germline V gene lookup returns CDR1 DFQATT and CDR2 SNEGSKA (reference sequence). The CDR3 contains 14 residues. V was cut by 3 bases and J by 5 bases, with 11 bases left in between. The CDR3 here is CSASAGYDNSPLHF. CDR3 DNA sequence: TGCAGTGCTAGTGCAGGGTATGATAATTCACCCCTCCACTTT.

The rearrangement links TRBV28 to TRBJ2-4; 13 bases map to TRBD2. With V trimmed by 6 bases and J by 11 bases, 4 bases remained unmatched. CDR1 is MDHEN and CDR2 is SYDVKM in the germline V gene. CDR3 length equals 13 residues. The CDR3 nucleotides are TGTGCCAGCAGGACCGGGACTAGCGGGGTTCAGTACTTC. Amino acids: CASRTGTSGVQYF. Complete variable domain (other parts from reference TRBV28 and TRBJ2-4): DVKVTQSSRYLVKRTGEKVFLECVQDMDHENMFWYRQDPGLGLRLIYFSYDVKMKEKGDIPEGYSVSREKKERFSLILESASTNQTSMYLCASRTGTSGVQYFGAGTRLSVL.

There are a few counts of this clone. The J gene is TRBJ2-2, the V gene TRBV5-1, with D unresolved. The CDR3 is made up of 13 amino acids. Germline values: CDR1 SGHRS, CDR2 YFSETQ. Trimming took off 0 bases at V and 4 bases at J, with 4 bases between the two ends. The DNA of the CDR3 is TGCGCCAGCAGCTTGGAGAGCACCGGGGAGCTGTTTTTT. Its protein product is CASSLESTGELFF.

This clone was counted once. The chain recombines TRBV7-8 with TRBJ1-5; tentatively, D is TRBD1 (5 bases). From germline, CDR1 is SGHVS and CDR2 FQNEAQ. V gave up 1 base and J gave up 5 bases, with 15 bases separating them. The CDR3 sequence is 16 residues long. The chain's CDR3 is CASSLVGEGPYQPQHF. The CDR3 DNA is TGTGCCAGCAGCTTAGTAGGGGAGGGTCCGTATCAGCCCCAGCATTTT.

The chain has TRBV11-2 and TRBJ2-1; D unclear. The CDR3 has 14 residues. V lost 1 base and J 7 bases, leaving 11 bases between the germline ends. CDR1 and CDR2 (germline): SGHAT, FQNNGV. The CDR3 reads CASSLGYFANEQFF. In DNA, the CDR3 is TGTGCCAGCAGCTTAGGGTATTTTGCGAATGAGCAGTTCTTC.

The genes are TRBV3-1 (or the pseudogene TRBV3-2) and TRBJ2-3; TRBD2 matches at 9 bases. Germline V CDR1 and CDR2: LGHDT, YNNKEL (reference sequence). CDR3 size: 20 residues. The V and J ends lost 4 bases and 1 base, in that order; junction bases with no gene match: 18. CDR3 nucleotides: TGTGCCAGCAGCCGGACCAGACTACCGCTAGCGGGGTCGGGCACAGATACGCAGTATTTT. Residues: CASSRTRLPLAGSGTDTQYF.

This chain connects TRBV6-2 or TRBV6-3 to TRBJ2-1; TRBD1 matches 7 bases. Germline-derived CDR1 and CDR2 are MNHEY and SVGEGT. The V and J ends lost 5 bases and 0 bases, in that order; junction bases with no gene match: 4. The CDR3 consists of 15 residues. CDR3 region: CASSRQGVSYNEQFF. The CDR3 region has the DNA TGTGCCAGCAGTCGACAGGGAGTCTCCTACAATGAGCAGTTCTTC.

The CDR3 sequence: CASSPRQGENEQFF. The CDR3 coding sequence is TGTGCCAGCTCACCACGACAGGGGGAGAATGAGCAGTTCTTC. V and J are TRBV18 and TRBJ2-1; the match to TRBD1 covers 9 bases. Germline V lookup: CDR1 KGHSH, CDR2 LQKENI. With V trimmed by 1 base and J by 7 bases, 2 bases remained unmatched. CDR3 length: 14 residues.

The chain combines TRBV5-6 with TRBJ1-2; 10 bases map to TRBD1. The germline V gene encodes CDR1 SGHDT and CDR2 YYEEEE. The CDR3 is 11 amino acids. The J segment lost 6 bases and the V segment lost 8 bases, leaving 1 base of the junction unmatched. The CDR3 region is CARTGGDGYTF. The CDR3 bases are TGTGCCAGGACAGGGGGCGATGGCTACACCTTC.

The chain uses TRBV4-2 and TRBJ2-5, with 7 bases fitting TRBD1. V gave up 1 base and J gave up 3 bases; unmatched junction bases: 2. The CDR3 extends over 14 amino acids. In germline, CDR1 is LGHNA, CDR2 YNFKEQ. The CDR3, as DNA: TGTGCCAGCAGCCAAGTCGACAGGGAAGAGACCCAGTACTTC. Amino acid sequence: CASSQVDREETQYF.

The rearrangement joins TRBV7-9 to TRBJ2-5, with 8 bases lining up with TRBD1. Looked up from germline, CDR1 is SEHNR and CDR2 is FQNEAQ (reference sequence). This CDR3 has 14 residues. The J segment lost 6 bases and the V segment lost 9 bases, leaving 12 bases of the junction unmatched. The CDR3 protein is CASTWAGGFKTQYF. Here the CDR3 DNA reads TGTGCCAGTACATGGGCAGGGGGCTTTAAGACCCAGTACTTC.

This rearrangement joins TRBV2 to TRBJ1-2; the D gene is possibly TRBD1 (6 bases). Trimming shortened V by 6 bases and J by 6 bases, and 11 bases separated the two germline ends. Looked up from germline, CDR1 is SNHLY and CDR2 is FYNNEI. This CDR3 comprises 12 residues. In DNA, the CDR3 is TGTGCCAGCAGGCGGGAGGGGGATGGCTACACCTTC. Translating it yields CASRREGDGYTF.

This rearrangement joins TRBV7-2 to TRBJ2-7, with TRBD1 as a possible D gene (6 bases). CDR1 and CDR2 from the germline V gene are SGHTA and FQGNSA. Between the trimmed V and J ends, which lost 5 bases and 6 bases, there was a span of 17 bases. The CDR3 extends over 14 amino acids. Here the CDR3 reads CASSPTGLNGEQYF. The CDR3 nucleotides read TGTGCCAGCAGCCCGACAGGATTGAACGGCGAGCAGTACTTC.

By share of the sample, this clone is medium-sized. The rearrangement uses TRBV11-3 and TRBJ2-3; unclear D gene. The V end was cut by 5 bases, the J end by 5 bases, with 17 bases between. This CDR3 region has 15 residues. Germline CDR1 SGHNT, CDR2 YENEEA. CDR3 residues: CASSPGRSLVDTQYF. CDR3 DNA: TGTGCCAGCAGCCCCGGCCGGAGCTTGGTAGATACGCAGTATTTT.

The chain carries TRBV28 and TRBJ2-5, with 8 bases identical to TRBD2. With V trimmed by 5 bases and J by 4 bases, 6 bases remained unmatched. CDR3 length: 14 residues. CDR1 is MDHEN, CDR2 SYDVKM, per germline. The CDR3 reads CASSRRRGGETQYF. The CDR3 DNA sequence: TGTGCCAGCAGTCGCCGTCGGGGGGGAGAGACCCAGTACTTC.

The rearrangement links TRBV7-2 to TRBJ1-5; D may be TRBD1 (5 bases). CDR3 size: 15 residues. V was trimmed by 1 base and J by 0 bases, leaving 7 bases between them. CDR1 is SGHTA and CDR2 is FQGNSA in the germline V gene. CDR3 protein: CASSLGGVSNQPQHF. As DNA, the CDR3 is TGTGCCAGCAGCTTAGGGGGGGTTAGCAATCAGCCCCAGCATTTT.

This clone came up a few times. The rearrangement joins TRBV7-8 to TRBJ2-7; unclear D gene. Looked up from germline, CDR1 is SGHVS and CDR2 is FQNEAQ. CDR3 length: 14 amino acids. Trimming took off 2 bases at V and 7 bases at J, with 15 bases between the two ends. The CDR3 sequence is CASSLRDTVREQYF. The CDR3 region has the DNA TGTGCCAGCAGCTTACGAGACACAGTTCGGGAGCAGTACTTC.

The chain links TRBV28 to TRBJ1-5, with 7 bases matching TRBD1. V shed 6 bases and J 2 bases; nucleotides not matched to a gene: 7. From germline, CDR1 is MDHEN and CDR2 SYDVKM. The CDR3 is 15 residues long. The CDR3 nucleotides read TGTGCCAGCAGCGGTATAACAGGGGGCAATCAGCCCCAGCATTTT. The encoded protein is CASSGITGGNQPQHF.

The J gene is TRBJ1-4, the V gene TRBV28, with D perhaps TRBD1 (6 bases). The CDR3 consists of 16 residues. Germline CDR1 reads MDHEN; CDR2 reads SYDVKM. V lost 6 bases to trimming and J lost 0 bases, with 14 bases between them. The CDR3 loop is CASRRTSGATNEKLFF. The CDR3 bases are TGTGCCAGCAGACGAACCTCAGGGGCAACTAATGAAAAACTGTTTTTT.

For the CDR3, the DNA is TGTGCCAGCAGCTTTCTCGGGGGGAACACTGAAGCTTTCTTT. Translated: CASSFLGGNTEAFF. The genes are TRBV7-2 and TRBJ1-1; D possibly corresponds to TRBD1 (5 bases). V was cut by 3 bases and J by 1 base, with 9 bases left in between. This CDR3 comprises 14 residues. Germline-derived CDR1 and CDR2 are SGHTA and FQGNSA. Full variable domain (remainder filled in from reference TRBV7-2 and TRBJ1-1): GAGVSQSPSNKVTEKGKDVELRCDPISGHTALYWYRQSLGQGLEFLIYFQGNSAPDKSGLPSDRFSAERTGGSVSTLTIQRTQQEDSAVYLCASSFLGGNTEAFFGQGTRLTVV.

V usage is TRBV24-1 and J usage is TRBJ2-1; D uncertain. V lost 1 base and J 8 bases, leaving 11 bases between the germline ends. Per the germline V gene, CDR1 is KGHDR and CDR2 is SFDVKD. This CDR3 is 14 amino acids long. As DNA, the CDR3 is TGTGCCACCAGTGATTTCTCCAGGTGGGATGAGCAGTTCTTC. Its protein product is CATSDFSRWDEQFF.